A selection of T cell receptor beta chains follows, all from one sample in a study of blood T cell repertoires in COVID-19. Assay: immunoSEQ multiplex PCR; the TCRdb copy retains only in-frame clones and omits some. The table shows about 270,000 clones, with 75% to 90% occurring only once. Sequencing used PBMCs or T cells enriched from blood (not recorded which). These receptor sequences come from a woman aged 30 to 39 with acute COVID-19. CDR3s include the opening cysteine and the closing phenylalanine or tryptophan. The order of the fields is CDR3 length, D gene, J gene, clone size, V gene, CDR3 protein, CDR3 DNA. D genes are given only for firm matches. Clone size is not always given. Where it is, it says once, few, many or a class for expanded clones.

>15|.|TRBJ1-3|.|TRBV18
CASSPGQESGNTIYF
TGTGCCAGCTCACCAGGCCAGGAATCTGGAAACACCATATATTTT
>15|TRBD2|TRBJ2-7|.|TRBV7-2
CASTITSGKSYEQYF
TGTGCCAGCACCATAACTAGCGGGAAATCCTACGAGCAGTACTTC
>15|TRBD1|TRBJ1-4|.|TRBV30
CAWRGDRATNEKLFF
TGTGCCTGGAGGGGTGACAGGGCAACTAATGAAAAACTGTTTTTT
>18|.|TRBJ2-3|.|TRBV25-1
CASSGHDRRVISTDTQYF
TGTGCCAGCAGTGGACACGACCGCAGGGTAATAAGCACAGATACGCAGTATTTT
>15|.|TRBJ2-7|.|TRBV7-2
CASSPRSGPTGEQYF
TGTGCCAGCAGCCCCCGAAGCGGACCTACTGGCGAGCAGTACTTC
>16|.|TRBJ2-2|once|TRBV9
CASSLAGTPNTGELFF
TGTGCCAGCAGCTTGGCCGGGACACCTAACACCGGGGAGCTGTTTTTT
>15|TRBD2|TRBJ2-3|.|TRBV19
CASSILAGGTDTQYF
TGTGCCAGTAGTATTTTAGCGGGAGGGACAGATACGCAGTATTTT
>13|.|TRBJ1-1|.|TRBV2
CASSPGSSAEAFF
TGTGCCAGCAGCCCAGGATCCTCCGCTGAAGCTTTCTTT
>18|TRBD2|TRBJ2-3|.|TRBV9
CASSGPGLAGGQADTQYF
TGTGCCAGCAGCGGGCCGGGACTAGCGGGAGGGCAGGCAGATACGCAGTATTTT
>14|TRBD1|TRBJ2-1|.|TRBV3-1/TRBV3-2
CASSATGGVNEQFF
TGTGCCAGCAGCGCGACAGGGGGGGTTAATGAGCAGTTCTTC
>17|TRBD1|TRBJ2-2|.|TRBV6-2/TRBV6-3
CASSYPPGGWNTGELFF
TGTGCCAGCAGTTACCCGCCAGGGGGCTGGAACACCGGGGAGCTGTTTTTT
>15|.|TRBJ1-1|.|TRBV19
CASSIRAWENTEAFF
TGTGCCAGTAGTATCAGGGCTTGGGAGAACACTGAAGCTTTCTTT
>14|.|TRBJ2-3|.|TRBV24-1
CATSDRTRGDTQYF
TGTGCCACCAGTGATCGGACCCGGGGAGATACGCAGTATTTT
>17|TRBD2|TRBJ2-7|.|TRBV4-3
CASSQDLTSGRAHEQYF
TGCGCCAGCAGCCAAGACCTGACTAGCGGGAGGGCCCACGAGCAGTACTTC
>15|TRBD2|TRBJ2-5|.|TRBV24-1
CATSDLGRDGETQYF
TGTGCCACCAGTGATTTGGGGAGGGATGGGGAGACCCAGTACTTC
>14|.|TRBJ2-3|.|TRBV7-2
CASSLQFSTDTQYF
TGTGCCAGCAGCCTCCAGTTTAGCACAGATACGCAGTATTTT
>13|TRBD1|TRBJ2-7|.|TRBV28
CASRSGQSYEQYF
TGTGCCAGCAGATCGGGACAGTCCTACGAGCAGTACTTC
>14|.|TRBJ1-6|once|TRBV5-4
CASSLDGNNSPLHF
TGTGCCAGCAGCTTGGACGGGAATAATTCACCCCTCCACTTT
>15|TRBD1|TRBJ1-5|.|TRBV28
CASSPGGWSNQPQHF
TGTGCCAGCAGTCCAGGGGGCTGGAGCAATCAGCCCCAGCATTTT
>18|.|TRBJ2-2|many|TRBV14
CASSQDLGGAWNTGELFF
TGTGCCAGCAGCCAAGATCTTGGGGGGGCTTGGAACACCGGGGAGCTGTTTTTT
>16|.|TRBJ2-7|.|TRBV3-1/TRBV3-2
CASSQDHGGELHEQYF
TGTGCCAGCAGCCAAGATCACGGGGGAGAGTTACACGAGCAGTACTTC
>14|.|TRBJ1-6|.|TRBV3-1/TRBV3-2
CASSPRGDNSPLHF
TGTGCCAGCAGCCCCAGGGGAGATAATTCACCCCTCCACTTT
>15|TRBD1|TRBJ1-6|.|TRBV7-9
CASKLEGTANSPLHF
TGTGCCAGCAAGCTGGAAGGGACAGCAAATTCACCCCTCCACTTT
>16|TRBD2|TRBJ2-1|.|TRBV7-8
CASSSSGTSGYNEQFF
TGTGCCAGCAGCAGTTCCGGGACTAGCGGCTACAATGAGCAGTTCTTC
>14|.|TRBJ1-4|.|TRBV5-4
CASSLEQNNEKLFF
TGTGCCAGCAGCTTGGAACAGAATAATGAAAAACTGTTTTTT
>14|.|TRBJ1-5|.|TRBV5-1
CASSGGGDNQPQHF
TGCGCCAGCAGTGGGGGAGGGGACAATCAGCCCCAGCATTTT
>13|TRBD1|TRBJ2-5|.|TRBV5-1
CASSSGQEETQYF
TGCGCCAGCAGCTCGGGACAGGAAGAGACCCAGTACTTC
>13|TRBD2|TRBJ2-7|.|TRBV29-1
CSVGGYWDREQYF
TGCAGCGTGGGAGGGTACTGGGACCGCGAGCAGTACTTC
>13|.|TRBJ1-6|.|TRBV11-2
CASSLEQDSPLHF
TGTGCCAGCAGCTTAGAACAAGATTCACCCCTCCACTTT
>17|.|TRBJ1-2|.|TRBV30
CAWSVPGLDLGGYGYTF
TGTGCCTGGAGTGTACCGGGTCTGGACCTCGGGGGCTATGGCTACACCTTC
>14|TRBD1|TRBJ1-4|.|TRBV28
CASISTGGGEKLFF
TGTGCCAGCATCTCGACAGGGGGCGGTGAAAAACTGTTTTTT
>13|.|TRBJ2-5|.|TRBV3-1/TRBV3-2
CASSPPGEETQYF
TGTGCCAGCAGCCCCCCCGGGGAAGAGACCCAGTACTTC
>12|TRBD2|TRBJ2-1|.|TRBV11-1
CASSSPGLEQFF
TGTGCCAGCAGCTCCCCGGGACTAGAGCAGTTCTTC
>15|TRBD1|TRBJ1-4|.|TRBV18
CASSTGQGLSEKLFF
TGTGCCAGCTCAACTGGACAGGGTCTTAGCGAAAAACTGTTTTTT
>13|.|TRBJ1-5|.|TRBV7-2
CASSSRQLLPQHF
TGTGCCAGCAGCAGCAGACAGTTACTGCCCCAGCATTTT
>13|TRBD1|TRBJ1-6|.|TRBV28
CASRRTGGSPLHF
TGTGCCAGCAGGCGGACAGGGGGCTCACCCCTCCACTTT
>13|.|TRBJ1-2|.|TRBV29-1
CSVERERNYGYTF
TGCAGCGTTGAACGAGAGCGAAACTATGGCTACACCTTC
>13|.|TRBJ1-1|.|TRBV12-5
CASGFGARTEAFF
TGTGCTAGTGGTTTTGGGGCCAGGACTGAAGCTTTCTTT
>14|.|TRBJ2-5|.|TRBV2
CASSGWEERETQYF
TGTGCCAGCAGTGGGTGGGAGGAAAGAGAGACCCAGTACTTC